This T cell receptor (beta chain) was observed in a study of shared clonotypes between healthy human individuals. Study context: Donors had three CD4 naive, three CD4 memory, two CD8 naive and one CD8 memory plate apiece. General study results and limits: The sharing of approximately 4.6% of naive CD4 clonotypes was seen across several donors. Naive subsets generally exceeded memory subsets in estimated richness. Rarefaction exposed incomplete sorted-subset sequencing despite large depth.

This CDR3 comprises 15 residues. Germline CDR1 SGHAT, CDR2 FQNNGV. Trimming took 8 bases from V and 1 from J, leaving 17 bases between them. Profiling relied on immunoSEQ multiplex PCR, and the TCRdb table lists in-frame clones only, not all of them. This table has roughly 2.4 million clones, approximately 94% appearing once. Points on this clone: The antigen is not known.

This receptor was identified in a man aged 18 to 30 in good health. The chain has TRBV11-2 and TRBJ2-5, with TRBD2 as a possible D gene (7 bases). The sample comprised naive CD4+ T cells sorted from blood. Subset meaning: CD45RA+ positively selected. The CDR3 DNA reads TGTGCCAGCTCATGGGGGGGCCAAATCCAAGAGACCCAGTACTTC. It encodes CASSWGGQIQETQYF.